This T cell receptor (beta chain) was documented in a study of blood T cell repertoires in COVID-19. Study-level information: Specimens from acute and convalescent COVID-19 originated in the United States, Italy and Spain. T cells, B-cell-depleted T cells, or PBMCs supplied cDNA or gDNA.

The CDR3 runs 15 residues. Losses at the gene ends were 0 bases for V and 3 bases for J; bases not matched to a gene: 2. Germline loops: CDR1 SGDLS, CDR2 YYNGEE. In the original processing: Nucleated cell number was recorded as an estimate derived from reference gene primer amplification. The protocol was immunoSEQ multiplex PCR, while the TCRdb copy is restricted to in-frame clones and leaves out a portion. Clonal size and the V and J genes are those of that table, whereas D and trimming came from the DNA. The sample holds around 380,000 clones; 81% are singletons and the top ten take over 0.95%. The V and J genes are TRBV9 and TRBJ2-2; TRBD1 matches 7 bases. Sequencing input: peripheral blood. This receptor was obtained from a human donor with acute or convalescent COVID-19. The donor label of this sample is uncertain. CDR3 sequence (DNA): TGTGCCAGCAGCGTAGAGGGACAGTACACCGGGGAGCTGTTTTTT. Translated: CASSVEGQYTGELFF.